This TCR beta chain is from a study of Ad26.COV2.S vaccination and SARS-CoV-2 variants (dated by TCRdb to the early 2020s). Looking at the study overall: Donors in the vaccine arm were drawn from COV1001, a phase I-IIa trial of Ad26.COV2.S in healthy adults that was multicentre, randomized, double-blind and placebo-controlled. Ad26.COV2.S was administered intramuscularly at 5 x 10^10 or 1 x 10^11 viral particles, either as a single shot or as two shots given 56 days apart. TCRbeta repertoire sequencing was used to assess the specificity and breadth of SARS-CoV-2-reactive T cell receptors after Ad26.COV2.S vaccination. A total of approximately 30 samples were included in the TCR-sequenced set, comprising around 19 Ad26.COV2.S vaccine recipients, 5 placebo recipients and 8 SARS-CoV-2 convalescent individuals. Participants in the trial were split at random into five groups of five each, receiving low-dose or high-dose Ad26.COV2.S once or twice, or else placebo on both occasions. Investigators did not know the trial group allocation while performing experiments and assessing outcomes.

Broad study findings and their caveats: After vaccination, substantial breadth of spike-specific CD8+ and CD4+ T cell responses was reported. Ad26.COV2.S recipients had higher spike-specific TCR breadth than placebo recipients (P = 0.0014). Vaccine and placebo recipients had comparable non-spike TCR breadth, which fits with the vaccine containing only spike. The study was not powered to compare responses between vaccine doses or regimens. According to the authors, total T cell responses may have been underestimated by the TCR breadth and depth analyses.

As concerns this clone: Its antigen remains undetermined. It has no much larger one-base neighbor in the sample; base qualities were not kept.

The label giving this sample's treatment or condition can be read as: over 15 received Ad26.COV2.S at low or high dose, single or two shots; about 5 received placebo; per-sample allocation not given. For vaccine and placebo recipients, the sequenced repertoires came from samples collected on day 63 after the first injection. In Cohort 1b, 20 to 25 adults aged 18-55 years were enrolled at a single site in Boston, USA, between 29 July and 7 August 2020. Ad26.COV2.S consisted of a replication-incompetent adenovirus type 26 vector by which a prefusion-stabilized SARS-CoV-2 spike protein from the original Wuhan strain was expressed. The immunoSEQ Assay was used to sequence TCRbeta CDR3 regions. After extraction, genomic DNA underwent amplification by bias-controlled multiplex PCR, followed by high-throughput sequencing. Per the original workflow: Collapsing and filtering of sequences were performed to quantify the absolute abundance of each unique TCRbeta CDR3 region. T cell fraction was estimated by normalizing TCRbeta template counts to usable DNA, which was measured by amplifying reference genes present in all nucleated cells. Repertoire TCRs were annotated as SARS-CoV-2-specific when V gene, CDR3 amino acid sequence and J gene were exactly matched to a known reactive TCR set. The reference SARS-CoV-2 TCR set was obtained from MIRA and was filtered for enrichment in COVID-19-positive ImmuneCODE repertoires, whereby public or cross-reactive TCRs were removed. Using the MIRA antigens, annotated TCRs were further analysed by specific ORF or by position within an ORF. Breadth was defined as the number of annotated unique rearrangements divided by the total number of unique productive rearrangements, and depth was defined as the summed frequency of the annotated unique rearrangements. TCR breadth was compared between groups using two-sided Wilcoxon rank-sum tests. Sourced from immuneACCESS, this table was stored by TCRdb with only in-frame sequences that have V and J called. A share of the clones is absent; for the studies checked, an unresolved V gene accounts for under half, and the remainder has no known explanation. The DNA was the basis for D and trimming; V, J and clone size are from that table. The sample profile shows about 420,000 clones; 85% to 90% of them were found once. The biggest ten clones account for about 3.6% of the sample.

CDR1 and CDR2, looked up from the germline V gene, are MDHEN and SYDVKM. There are 18 amino acids in the CDR3, from cysteine to phenylalanine inclusive. The DNA shown is the 54-base CDR3, in frame from base 1. The junction carries 18 bases between V and J, which are trimmed by 3 bases and 0 bases respectively. The specimen comprised peripheral blood, sampled in a trial of Ad26.COV2.S vaccine versus placebo. The TCR originated in a person aged 18-65 years who received the Ad26.COV2.S COVID-19 vaccine or a placebo. This sequence uses TRBV28 and TRBJ1-5, with no confident D gene call. The CDR3: CASSFVRTGSNSNQPQHF. The sequence in DNA is TGTGCCAGCAGTTTCGTCAGAACCGGGAGCAATAGCAATCAGCCCCAGCATTTT.